This entry lists 26 T cell receptor beta chains sequenced from one sample in a study of CD8 T cells in ankylosing spondylitis. TCRdb passed the 5' RACE reads through MiXCR, listing each CDR3 protein once. The table has fewer than 450,000 distinct CDR3 sequences, over 15% seen once. For these receptors, no antigen is known. Study findings and constraints: Seven or eight highly homologous variants formed a TCR beta motif that appeared characteristic of ankylosing spondylitis blood.

Sequencing was performed on blood, either unsorted or a sorted T cell fraction (not recorded which). These receptor sequences come from a male donor with ankylosing spondylitis.

The CDR3 loop reads CASSARRELFF. The CDR3 coding sequence is TGTGCCAGCAGCGCCCGACGGGAGCTGTTTTTT. V and J are TRBV7-8 and TRBJ2-2; no clear D. The V end was cut by 5 bases, the J end by 9 bases, with 7 bases between. This CDR3 is 11 amino acids long. Germline V CDR1 and CDR2: SGHVS, FQNEAQ.

The chain combines TRBV6-6 with TRBJ1-2; D ambiguous. V dropped 2 bases and J dropped 0 bases, with 4 bases sitting between them. From germline, CDR1 is MNHNY and CDR2 SVGAGI (reference sequence). The CDR3 is 13 amino acids. CDR3 protein: CASSYGPNYGYTF. The CDR3 nucleotides read TGTGCCAGCAGTTACGGACCTAACTATGGCTACACCTTC.

V is TRBV19 and J is TRBJ1-5; 7 bases are a match to TRBD1. Germline CDR1 reads LNHDA; CDR2 reads SQIVND (reference sequence). The J segment lost 7 bases and the V segment lost 4 bases, leaving 13 bases of the junction unmatched. There are 16 residues in the CDR3. The CDR3, as DNA: TGTGCCAGTAGTACAGGACAGGTTGGGTTAAGCCAGCCCCAGCATTTT. Translation gives CASSTGQVGLSQPQHF.

This clonotype came up many times. The V call is TRBV20-1, the J call TRBJ2-7, with 8 bases aligning to TRBD2. The CDR3 spans 16 residues. V gave up 6 bases and J gave up 1 base; unmatched junction bases: 14. The V gene's germline CDR1 is DFQATT and CDR2 SNEGSKA (reference sequence). CDR3 sequence reads: CSAEGRLARNSYEQYF. The CDR3 DNA reads TGCAGTGCCGAGGGCCGACTAGCGCGAAATTCCTACGAGCAGTACTTC.

CDR3 in DNA: TGCGCCAGCAGCTCCCTAACAGGGACTAATGAAAAACTGTTTTTT. Its translation: CASSSLTGTNEKLFF. This chain uses TRBV5-1 with TRBJ1-4; D is perhaps TRBD1 (6 bases). V gave up 3 bases and J gave up 2 bases, with 11 bases separating them. The length of the CDR3 is 15 residues. Germline lookup yields CDR1 SGHRS and CDR2 YFSETQ. The variable domain in full, completed from reference TRBV5-1 and TRBJ1-4, reads KAGVTQTPRYLIKTRGQQVTLSCSPISGHRSVSWYQQTPGQGLQFLFEYFSETQRNKGNFPGRFSGRQFSNSRSEMNVSTLELGDSALYLCASSSLTGTNEKLFFGSGTQLSVL.

The V and J genes are TRBV20-1 and TRBJ2-1, with 7 bases that match TRBD1. V shed 5 bases, J shed 8 bases, and the junction held 15 bases outside the gene matches. The CDR3 totals 15 residues. CDR1 and CDR2 from the germline V gene are DFQATT and SNEGSKA (reference sequence). CDR3 nucleotide sequence: TGCAGTGCTTCGTTCGACAGGGTTTATCTTGATGAGCAGTTCTTC. Its translation is CSASFDRVYLDEQFF.

This clonotype has only a few counts. The chain couples TRBV20-1 to TRBJ2-3; 11 bases are a match to TRBD2. The CDR3 loop spans 16 amino acids. V was clipped by 7 bases and J by 2 bases; unmatched bases: 11. Germline V CDR1 and CDR2: DFQATT, SNEGSKA (reference sequence). DNA for the CDR3: TGCAGTGAGAGGGGTTTACTAGCGGGGGCCACAGATACGCAGTATTTT. Translated, it gives CSERGLLAGATDTQYF.

This chain connects TRBV7-2 to TRBJ2-1; 7 bases are shared with TRBD2. Germline V gives CDR1 SGHTA, CDR2 FQGNSA. V shed 0 bases and J 0 bases; nucleotides not matched to a gene: 2. CDR3 size: 16 residues. The CDR3 nucleotides are TGTGCCAGCAGCTTAGCGACTAGCCGCTCCTACAATGAGCAGTTCTTC. Protein product: CASSLATSRSYNEQFF.

The chain carries TRBV4-1 and TRBJ1-1; D uncertain. Germline CDR1 is MGHRA and CDR2 is YSYEKL. There are 14 residues in the CDR3. V lost 2 bases, J lost 1 base, and 8 bases lay in between. CDR3 bases: TGCGCCAGCAGCCAATTTACTGGGAACACTGAAGCTTTCTTT. This encodes CASSQFTGNTEAFF.

The CDR3 DNA sequence: TGTGCCAGCAGCCGACCGGGGGGGGGAGAAAAACTGTTTTTT. Its protein is CASSRPGGGEKLFF. The chain has TRBV3-1 and TRBJ1-4, with a possible D match to TRBD1 (5 bases). Germline-derived CDR1 and CDR2 are LGHDT and YNNKEL (reference sequence). The V and J ends lost 4 bases and 8 bases respectively, with 14 bases between them. The length of the CDR3 is 14 residues.

V is TRBV5-1 and J is TRBJ1-3, with unresolved D. Germline lookup yields CDR1 SGHRS and CDR2 YFSETQ. V lost 0 bases and J 2 bases, leaving 9 bases between the germline ends. The CDR3 contains 15 residues. The CDR3 DNA reads TGCGCCAGCAGCTTGGAGGGTAACGCTGGAAACACCATATATTTT. Protein: CASSLEGNAGNTIYF.

The genes are TRBV3-1 and TRBJ1-1; a weak D match, TRBD1 (5 bases). V lost 0 bases, J lost 9 bases, and 17 bases lay in between. The CDR3 loop spans 15 amino acids. The V gene's germline CDR1 is LGHDT and CDR2 YNNKEL (reference sequence). The CDR3 bases are TGTGCCAGCAGCCAAGAAGCCCTCGGGGGGAGTAAAGCTTTCTTT. Translating it yields CASSQEALGGSKAFF.

In this sample, this clonotype turned up a few times. The chain couples TRBV9 to TRBJ2-3, with D perhaps TRBD2 (6 bases). V shed 4 bases and J shed 3 bases, with 15 bases lying between them. The germline CDR1 and CDR2 sequences are SGDLS and YYNGEE. The CDR3 consists of 15 residues. The CDR3: CASSPRPGGTDTQYF. CDR3 nucleotides: TGTGCCAGCAGCCCCCGTCCCGGAGGGACAGATACGCAGTATTTT.

This clonotype has a handful of counts. The genes are TRBV5-1 and TRBJ2-7; TRBD2 matches 8 bases. The CDR3 is 15 residues long. Per the germline V gene, CDR1 is SGHRS and CDR2 is YFSETQ. The V gene end was trimmed by 4 bases and the J gene end by 7 bases; junction bases not matched to a gene: 13. The DNA of the CDR3 is TGCGCCAGCAGCGTTACCCGGCGGGGGGTAGGGGAGCAGTACTTC. Its translation is CASSVTRRGVGEQYF.

The rearrangement links TRBV7-2 to TRBJ2-5; perhaps TRBD2 as D (6 bases). The V gene lost 5 bases and the J gene lost 2 bases, with 12 bases spanning the gap. Per germline, CDR1 SGHTA and CDR2 FQGNSA. The CDR3 extends over 14 amino acids. The CDR3 loop reads CASSPRRGQETQYF. In DNA form, the CDR3 reads TGTGCCAGCAGCCCGCGGAGGGGTCAAGAGACCCAGTACTTC.

This clonotype was counted a few times. This rearrangement joins TRBV20-1 to TRBJ2-7; 9 bases are a match to TRBD2. Trimming cost V 0 bases and J 4 bases; bases outside gene matches: 10. Looked up from germline, CDR1 is DFQATT and CDR2 is SNEGSKA (reference sequence). This CDR3 is 16 amino acids long. Written as DNA, the CDR3 is TGCAGTGCTAGAGATGGCCCTTGGGCGGGAGGGTACGAGCAGTACTTC. This encodes CSARDGPWAGGYEQYF.

This clonotype has at least ten counts. The chain employs TRBV29-1 and TRBJ2-3; no reliable D call. The germline V gene encodes CDR1 SQVTM and CDR2 ANQGSEA. V was trimmed by 8 bases and J by 4 bases, leaving 19 bases between them. This CDR3 is 14 amino acids long. The CDR3 region is CSPSCQRPPDTQYF. The DNA for the CDR3 is TGCAGCCCTTCCTGTCAGCGACCCCCAGATACGCAGTATTTT.

The chain carries TRBV30 and TRBJ1-1; tentative D call: TRBD1 (5 bases). V was trimmed by 0 bases and J by 11 bases, leaving 28 bases between them. Germline CDR1 is GTSNPN and CDR2 is SVGIG (reference sequence). CDR3 length equals 17 residues. The CDR3 sequence is CAWSVLPSRGIDDWAFF. As DNA, the CDR3 is TGTGCCTGGAGTGTACTCCCCTCTAGGGGTATTGACGATTGGGCTTTCTTT.

J is TRBJ1-1 and V is TRBV20-1, with 7 bases identical to TRBD1. This CDR3 spans 13 amino acids. The J segment lost 4 bases and the V segment lost 2 bases, leaving 4 bases of the junction unmatched. The germline V gene encodes CDR1 DFQATT and CDR2 SNEGSKA (reference sequence). As DNA, the CDR3 is TGCAGTGCTAGACCCCCAGGGGGCACTGAAGCTTTCTTT. The encoded protein is CSARPPGGTEAFF.

The rearrangement links TRBV7-2 to TRBJ1-2, with TRBD1 as a possible D gene (5 bases). Trimming pared 5 bases from V and 2 bases from J, leaving 12 bases between. Germline CDR1 is SGHTA and CDR2 is FQGNSA. This CDR3 has 14 amino acids. The CDR3 loop is CASSTREGNYGYTF. As DNA, the CDR3 is TGTGCCAGCAGCACCCGAGAGGGGAACTATGGCTACACCTTC.

This clonotype was counted many times. The DNA for the CDR3 is TGCGCCAGCAGCTTGGATCTGGGCACTTTGGGCACTGAAGCTTTCTTT. This codes for CASSLDLGTLGTEAFF. This rearrangement joins TRBV5-1 to TRBJ1-1, with D uncertain. CDR3 size: 16 residues. The V end lost 0 bases, the J end lost 4 bases, and 16 bases lay between the germline ends. The V gene's germline CDR1 is SGHRS and CDR2 YFSETQ.

This clonotype has just a few counts. CDR3: CASSFEGSPLHF. The CDR3 DNA follows: TGTGCCAGCAGCTTCGAGGGGTCACCCCTCCACTTT. V gene TRBV11-2 combines with J gene TRBJ1-6; tentatively, D is TRBD1 (5 bases). This CDR3 region has 12 residues. V lost 3 bases and J lost 10, with 7 bases in between. Germline CDR1 SGHAT, CDR2 FQNNGV. Supplemented by reference TRBV11-2 and TRBJ1-6, the full variable domain reads EAGVAQSPRYKIIEKRQSVAFWCNPISGHATLYWYQQILGQGPKLLIQFQNNGVVDDSQLPKDRFSAERLKGVDSTLKIQPAKLEDSAVYLCASSFEGSPLHFGNGTRLTVT.

This clonotype was detected a few times. CDR3 region: CASSWDIQETQYF. The CDR3 DNA is TGTGCCAGCAGTTGGGACATCCAAGAGACCCAGTACTTC. V gene TRBV2 combines with J gene TRBJ2-5, with D perhaps matching TRBD1 (6 bases). Germline V gives CDR1 SNHLY, CDR2 FYNNEI. The V end was cut by 5 bases, the J end by 1 base, with 8 bases between. This CDR3 is 13 amino acids long.

V is TRBV7-8 and J is TRBJ1-5, with 7 bases that match TRBD1. The CDR3 has 18 residues. Per germline, CDR1 SGHVS and CDR2 FQNEAQ. The trim removed 2 bases at V and 3 bases at J, leaving 13 bases unmatched. In DNA form, the CDR3 reads TGTGCCAGCAGCTTAACAGATTCGACAGGGAGGGCCAATCAGCCCCAGCATTTT. As protein: CASSLTDSTGRANQPQHF.

The rearrangement uses TRBV29-1 and TRBJ2-3, with TRBD2 matching 7 bases. J gave up 7 bases and V 7 bases, and 8 bases lay outside the gene matches. The CDR3 contains 12 residues. Looked up from germline, CDR1 is SQVTM and CDR2 is ANQGSEA. In DNA, the CDR3 is TGCAGCGGATGGGGGGGGAGCAATACGCAGTATTTT. Translation: CSGWGGSNTQYF.

This clonotype was found many times. This chain uses TRBV6-1 with TRBJ2-1; tentative D call: TRBD2 (7 bases). This CDR3 spans 14 amino acids. CDR1 and CDR2 (germline): MNHNS, SASEGT. The germline V and J ends were trimmed by 4 bases and 6 bases, with 13 bases remaining between them. The CDR3 loop reads CASSVRGAGNEQFF. The CDR3 DNA reads TGTGCCAGCAGTGTACGGGGGGCGGGCAATGAGCAGTTCTTC.